The present T cell receptor beta chain was sequenced within a study of T-cell memory formation after mild COVID-19. In TCRdb, the 5' RACE reads were re-called with MiXCR into one record per CDR3 protein. The sample records some 320,000 distinct CDR3 sequences, roughly an eighth being singletons. Sequencing was done on a sample of PBMCs or a T cell subset sorted from them (not recorded which). The sequence derives from a man aged 18 to 30 who had mild COVID-19 (a few samples of this study predate the infection). Cell type and time point are not known.

The CDR3 loop reads CAISDRGADSPLHF. Here the CDR3 DNA reads TGTGCCATCAGTGATCGGGGGGCGGATTCACCCCTCCACTTT. This rearrangement joins TRBV10-3 to TRBJ1-6; tentative D call: TRBD1 (6 bases). The germline V gene encodes CDR1 ENHRY and CDR2 SYGVKD. Trimming removed 3 bases from V and 8 bases from J, with 11 bases in between. The CDR3 length is 14 residues.